One and the same sample provided the 5 T cell receptor beta chains below, sequenced in a study of blood T cell repertoires in COVID-19. TCRdb's copy holds only in-frame clones and misses some; the assay was immunoSEQ multiplex PCR. Here the sample spans a few hundred thousand clones, roughly 87% being singletons. The source material was peripheral blood. The receptors shown here come from a human donor in a cohort sampled during active COVID-19.

The sample holds one count of this clone. J is TRBJ2-7 and V is TRBV9; the match to TRBD1 covers 9 bases. Germline V gene lookup returns CDR1 SGDLS and CDR2 YYNGEE. The CDR3 consists of 15 residues. The V and J ends lost 3 bases and 2 bases, in that order; junction bases with no gene match: 6. DNA for the CDR3: TGTGCCAGCAGCGGTACCGGGACAGGGACCTACGAGCAGTACTTC. Translating gives CASSGTGTGTYEQYF.

The chain joins TRBV12-3 or TRBV12-4 to TRBJ2-5; the D gene is possibly TRBD2 (5 bases). V was shortened by 8 bases and J by 3 bases, with 13 bases between the two germline ends. There are 13 residues in the CDR3. The CDR3, as DNA: TGTGCCAGCCACCCCGAGGGAAAAGAGACCCAGTACTTC. As protein: CASHPEGKETQYF.

The chain couples TRBV30 to TRBJ2-7, with a possible D match to TRBD2 (6 bases). This CDR3 has 15 amino acids. Germline V gene lookup returns CDR1 GTSNPN and CDR2 SVGIG (reference sequence). Written as DNA, the CDR3 is TGTGCGTGCCGGGGAGCGGGCGGGAAGATCTACGAGCAGTACTTC. Translating gives CACRGAGGKIYEQYF.

The V call is TRBV6-6, the J call TRBJ1-2; D call uncertain. V shed 8 bases and J shed 1 base, with 8 bases lying between them. Germline CDR1 reads MNHNY; CDR2 reads SVGAGI (reference sequence). CDR3 length equals 12 residues. The CDR3 is CASAKSNYGYTF. The CDR3 DNA reads TGTGCCAGCGCCAAGAGTAACTATGGCTACACCTTC.

This clone was detected a few times. The rearrangement uses TRBV6-5 and TRBJ2-3; maybe TRBD2 (6 bases). The CDR3 runs 13 residues. Trimming removed 6 bases at V and 6 bases at J, with 13 bases between. CDR1 is MNHEY, CDR2 SVGAGI, per germline. The CDR3 DNA follows: TGTGCCAGCAGGCCGACTGGGGGGGATACGCAGTATTTT. Translating it yields CASRPTGGDTQYF.